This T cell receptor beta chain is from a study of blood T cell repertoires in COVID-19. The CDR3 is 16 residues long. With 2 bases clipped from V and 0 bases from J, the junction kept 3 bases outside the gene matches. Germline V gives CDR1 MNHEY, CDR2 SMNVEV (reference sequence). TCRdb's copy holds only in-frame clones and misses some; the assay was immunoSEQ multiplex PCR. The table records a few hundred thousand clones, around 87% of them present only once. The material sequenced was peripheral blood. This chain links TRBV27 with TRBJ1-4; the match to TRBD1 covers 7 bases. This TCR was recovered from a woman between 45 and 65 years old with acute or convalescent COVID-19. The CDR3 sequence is CASSLGDSATNEKLFF. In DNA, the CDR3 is TGTGCCAGCAGTTTAGGGGACAGTGCAACTAATGAAAAACTGTTTTTT.